This T cell receptor beta chain was found in a study of CD8+CD57+ T cells in acquired aplastic anemia. Sequencing involved patients with CD8+CD57+ cell expansion previously shown by flow cytometry. Template material for TCR beta VDJ and CDR3 profiling consisted of genomic DNA. MiXCR was run by TCRdb on the reads, yielding one entry per CDR3 protein. Of 150,000 to 200,000 distinct CDR3 sequences listed, more than 45% are singletons. The CDR3 spans 13 residues. The germline gives CDR1 SGHAT, CDR2 FQDESV (reference sequence). V dropped 2 bases and J dropped 8 bases, with 12 bases sitting between them. The sequenced sample was sorted CD4+, CD8+, or CD8+CD57+ T cells (not recorded which) from PBMCs. This receptor was obtained from a human donor with aplastic anemia. The chain is built from TRBV11-1 and TRBJ1-1; D gene unclear. CDR3 sequence reads: CASSLLGGQEAFF. The CDR3 bases are TGTGCCAGCAGCTTATTAGGTGGTCAGGAAGCTTTCTTT.